This T cell receptor (beta chain) was identified during a study of blood T cell repertoires in COVID-19. Study summary: PBMCs, B-cell-depleted T cells, or T cells were the source of the cDNA or gDNA that made up the material.

Germline assignment: CDR1 MGHDK and CDR2 SYGVNS. V lost 8 bases, J lost 5 bases, and 13 bases lay in between. The CDR3 covers 14 residues. Original analysis: Scientists estimated how many nucleated cells there were by amplifying reference gene primers. Repertoires were generated with immunoSEQ multiplex PCR, while TCRdb's copy carries only in-frame clones and drops some. That table supplies the V and J calls and clone size; D and trimming were determined from the DNA. Of roughly 280,000 clones listed, roughly nine tenths were seen once; the top ten hold roughly 2.2%. This rearrangement joins TRBV25-1 to TRBJ1-6, with a possible D match to TRBD1 (6 bases). The sequence was collected from a man in his forties or fifties with acute or convalescent COVID-19. The sequencing sample was made of peripheral blood. CDR3 residues: CASLGHRDNSPLHF. CDR3 nucleotide sequence: TGTGCCAGCCTTGGCCACAGGGATAATTCACCCCTCCACTTT.